This T cell receptor beta chain originates from a study of blood T cell repertoires in COVID-19. About the study: The study drew acute and convalescent COVID-19 samples from the United States, Italy and Spain. Sources were T cells, B-cell-depleted T cells, or PBMCs; the material itself was cDNA or gDNA.

Using immunoSEQ multiplex PCR, the repertoire was profiled, and TCRdb retains in-frame clones only, with some absent. The sample has 200,000 to 250,000 clones, roughly four fifths seen once. The clonotype comes from an older woman with acute or convalescent COVID-19. What was sequenced was peripheral blood.

The CDR3 region has the DNA TGTGCCAGCAGCTACTACCCCGGGACAGGGACCTACGAGCAGTACTTC. This sequence encodes CASSYYPGTGTYEQYF. The chain uses TRBV7-2 and TRBJ2-7; 9 nucleotides line up with TRBD1. V shed 4 bases, J shed 2 bases, and the junction held 9 bases outside the gene matches. The CDR3 spans 16 residues. The germline V gene has CDR1 SGHTA and CDR2 FQGNSA. The whole variable domain, remainder taken from reference TRBV7-2 and TRBJ2-7, is GAGVSQSPSNKVTEKGKDVELRCDPISGHTALYWYRQSLGQGLEFLIYFQGNSAPDKSGLPSDRFSAERTGGSVSTLTIQRTQQEDSAVYLCASSYYPGTGTYEQYFGPGTRLTVT.